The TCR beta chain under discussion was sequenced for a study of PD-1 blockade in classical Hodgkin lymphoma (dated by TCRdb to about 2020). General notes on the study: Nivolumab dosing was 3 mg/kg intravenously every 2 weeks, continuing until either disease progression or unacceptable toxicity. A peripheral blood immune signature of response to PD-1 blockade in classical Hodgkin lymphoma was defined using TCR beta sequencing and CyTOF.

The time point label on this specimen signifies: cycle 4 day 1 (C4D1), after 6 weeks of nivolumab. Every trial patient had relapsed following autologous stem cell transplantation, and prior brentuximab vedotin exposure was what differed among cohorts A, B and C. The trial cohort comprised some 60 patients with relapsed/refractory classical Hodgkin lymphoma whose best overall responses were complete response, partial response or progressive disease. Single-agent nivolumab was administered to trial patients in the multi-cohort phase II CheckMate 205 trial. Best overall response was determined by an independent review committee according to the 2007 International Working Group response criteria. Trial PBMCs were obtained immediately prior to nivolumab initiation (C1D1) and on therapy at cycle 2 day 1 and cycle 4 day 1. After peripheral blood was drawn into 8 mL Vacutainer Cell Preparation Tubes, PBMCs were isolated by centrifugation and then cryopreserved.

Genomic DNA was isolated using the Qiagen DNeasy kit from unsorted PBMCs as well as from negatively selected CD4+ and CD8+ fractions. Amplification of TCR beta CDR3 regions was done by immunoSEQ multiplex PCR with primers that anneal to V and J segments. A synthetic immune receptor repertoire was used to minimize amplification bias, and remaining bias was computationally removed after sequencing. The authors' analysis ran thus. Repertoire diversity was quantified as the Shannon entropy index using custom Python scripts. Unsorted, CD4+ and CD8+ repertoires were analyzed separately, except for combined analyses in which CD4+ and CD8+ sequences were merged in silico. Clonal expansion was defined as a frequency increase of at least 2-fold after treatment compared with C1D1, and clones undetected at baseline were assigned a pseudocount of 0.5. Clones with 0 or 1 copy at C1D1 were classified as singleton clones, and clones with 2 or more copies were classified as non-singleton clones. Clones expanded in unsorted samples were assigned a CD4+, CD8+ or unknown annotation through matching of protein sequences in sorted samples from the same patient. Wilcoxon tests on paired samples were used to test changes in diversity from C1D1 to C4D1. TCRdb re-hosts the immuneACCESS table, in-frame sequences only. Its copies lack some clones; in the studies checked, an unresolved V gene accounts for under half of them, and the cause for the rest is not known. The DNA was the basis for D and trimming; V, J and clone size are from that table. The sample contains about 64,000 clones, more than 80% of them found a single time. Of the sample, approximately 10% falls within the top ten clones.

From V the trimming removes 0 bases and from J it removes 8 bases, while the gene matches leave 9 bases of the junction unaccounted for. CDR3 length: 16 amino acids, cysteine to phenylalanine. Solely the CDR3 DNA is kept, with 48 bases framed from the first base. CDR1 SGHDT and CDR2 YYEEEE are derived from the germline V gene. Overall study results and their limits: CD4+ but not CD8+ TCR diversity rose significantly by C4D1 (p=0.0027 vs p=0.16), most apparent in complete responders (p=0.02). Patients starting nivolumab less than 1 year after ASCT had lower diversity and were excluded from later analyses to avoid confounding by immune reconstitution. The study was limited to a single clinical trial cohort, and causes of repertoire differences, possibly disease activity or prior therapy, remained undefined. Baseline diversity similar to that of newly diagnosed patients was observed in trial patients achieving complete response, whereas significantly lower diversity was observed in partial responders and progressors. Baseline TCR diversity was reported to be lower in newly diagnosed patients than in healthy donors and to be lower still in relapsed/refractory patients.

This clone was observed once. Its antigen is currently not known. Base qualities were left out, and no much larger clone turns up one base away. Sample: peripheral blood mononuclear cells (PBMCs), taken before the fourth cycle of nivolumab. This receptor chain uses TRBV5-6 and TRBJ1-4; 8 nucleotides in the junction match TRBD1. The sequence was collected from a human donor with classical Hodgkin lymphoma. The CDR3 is CASSLGRTGLPEKLFF. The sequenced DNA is TGTGCCAGCAGCTTGGGGCGGACAGGGCTTCCCGAAAAACTGTTTTTT.